This entry features one TCR beta chain sequence. This CDR3 has 15 amino acids. After removal of 6 bases from V and 3 bases from J, the junction contained 10 bases not matched to a gene. CDR1 and CDR2 from the germline V gene are MNHNS and SASEGT. The sample comes from a study of T cells in Graves' hyperthyroidism and ophthalmopathy. Study-wide context: The blood sample was taken at first diagnosis, before treatment began.

It was RNA transcripts that yielded the amplified TCR beta CDR3 regions. The study used the HTBI primer set for a first-round RT-PCR of the TCR CDR3. In TCRdb, the multiplex PCR reads were re-called with MiXCR into one record per CDR3 protein. Of about 180,000 distinct CDR3 sequences in the sample, about 15% were seen once. What was sequenced was blood. This chain links TRBV6-1 with TRBJ1-1; 7 bases are a match to TRBD1. This TCR was sampled from a woman between 50 and 59 years old with Graves' hyperthyroidism. The DNA of the CDR3 is TGTGCCAGCAGGGGGCAGGGGGTGGGGGACACTGAAGCTTTCTTT. Amino acids: CASRGQGVGDTEAFF.